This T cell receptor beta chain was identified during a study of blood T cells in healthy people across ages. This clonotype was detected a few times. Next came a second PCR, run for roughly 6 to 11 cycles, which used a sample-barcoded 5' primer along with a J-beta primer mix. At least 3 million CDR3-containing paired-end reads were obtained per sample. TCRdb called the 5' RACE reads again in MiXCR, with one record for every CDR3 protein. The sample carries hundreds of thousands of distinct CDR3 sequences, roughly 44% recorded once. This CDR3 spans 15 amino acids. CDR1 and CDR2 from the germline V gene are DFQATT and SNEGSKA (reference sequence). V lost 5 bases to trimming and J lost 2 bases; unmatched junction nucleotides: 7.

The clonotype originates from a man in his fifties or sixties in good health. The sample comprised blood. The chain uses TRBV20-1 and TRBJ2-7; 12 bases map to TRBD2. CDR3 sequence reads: CSAVGLAGNPYEQYF. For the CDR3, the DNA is TGCAGTGCTGTAGGACTAGCGGGGAATCCCTACGAGCAGTACTTC.